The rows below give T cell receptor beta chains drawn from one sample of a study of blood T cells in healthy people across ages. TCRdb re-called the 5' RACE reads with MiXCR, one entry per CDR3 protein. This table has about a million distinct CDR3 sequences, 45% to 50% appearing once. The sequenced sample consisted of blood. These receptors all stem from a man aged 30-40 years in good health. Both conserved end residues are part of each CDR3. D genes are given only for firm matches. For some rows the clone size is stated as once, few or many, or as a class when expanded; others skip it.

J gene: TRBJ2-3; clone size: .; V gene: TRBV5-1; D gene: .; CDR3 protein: CASWGGGAFADTQYF; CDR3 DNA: TGCGCCAGCTGGGGTGGCGGGGCCTTCGCAGATACGCAGTATTTT
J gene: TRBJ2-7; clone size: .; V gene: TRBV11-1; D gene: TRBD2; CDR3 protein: CASSSGLAGMYEQYF; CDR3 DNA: TGTGCCAGCAGCTCGGGACTAGCGGGGATGTACGAGCAGTACTTC
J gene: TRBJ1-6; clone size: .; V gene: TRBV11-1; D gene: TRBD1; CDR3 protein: CASSLLSNLRQGANSPLHF; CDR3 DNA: TGTGCCAGCAGCTTGTTGTCTAACCTTCGACAGGGGGCGAATTCACCCCTCCACTTT
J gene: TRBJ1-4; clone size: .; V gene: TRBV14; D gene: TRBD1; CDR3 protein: CASSSLRDSNEKLFF; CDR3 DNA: TGTGCCAGCAGCTCTCTCCGGGACAGTAATGAAAAACTGTTTTTT
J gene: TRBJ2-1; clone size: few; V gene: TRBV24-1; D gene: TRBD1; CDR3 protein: CATRDRGHNEQFF; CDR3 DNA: TGTGCCACCCGGGACAGGGGTCACAATGAGCAGTTCTTC
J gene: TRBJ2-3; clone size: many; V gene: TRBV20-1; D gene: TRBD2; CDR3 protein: CSAGGQRGNTDTQYF; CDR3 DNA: TGCAGTGCCGGGGGGCAGCGGGGGAACACAGATACGCAGTATTTT
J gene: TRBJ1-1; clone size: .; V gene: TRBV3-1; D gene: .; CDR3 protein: CASSQSGSNTEAFF; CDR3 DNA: TGTGCCAGCAGCCAATCCGGATCGAACACTGAAGCTTTCTTT
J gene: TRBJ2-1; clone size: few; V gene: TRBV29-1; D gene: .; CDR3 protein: CSVDGHPSPHNEQFF; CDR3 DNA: TGCAGCGTTGACGGTCATCCCTCCCCTCACAATGAGCAGTTCTTC
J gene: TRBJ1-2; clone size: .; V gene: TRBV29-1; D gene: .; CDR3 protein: CSVELRRADGYTF; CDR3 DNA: TGCAGCGTTGAACTGCGCAGGGCGGATGGCTACACCTTC
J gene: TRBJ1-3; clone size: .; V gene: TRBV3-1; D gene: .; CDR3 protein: CASMNMRISGNTIYF; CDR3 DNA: TGTGCCAGCATGAATATGCGCATATCTGGAAACACCATATATTTT
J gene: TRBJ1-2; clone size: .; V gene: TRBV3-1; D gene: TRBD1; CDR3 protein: CASSQDGSDRATFGYTF; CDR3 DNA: TGTGCCAGCAGCCAAGACGGCTCGGACAGGGCCACCTTTGGCTACACCTTC
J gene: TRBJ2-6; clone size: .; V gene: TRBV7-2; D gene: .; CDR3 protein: CASSSGYWANVLTF; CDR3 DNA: TGTGCCAGCAGTTCAGGGTATTGGGCCAACGTCCTGACTTTC
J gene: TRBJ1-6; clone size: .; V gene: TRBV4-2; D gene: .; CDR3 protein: CASSQESEGAPLHF; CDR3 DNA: TGTGCCAGCAGCCAAGAGAGCGAGGGGGCACCCCTCCACTTT
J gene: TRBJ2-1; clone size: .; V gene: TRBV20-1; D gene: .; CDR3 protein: CSASRQGTGEQFF; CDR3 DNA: TGCAGTGCTAGTCGACAAGGGACTGGTGAGCAGTTCTTC
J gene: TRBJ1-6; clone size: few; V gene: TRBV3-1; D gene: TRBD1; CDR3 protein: CASSPRGGTGGYNSPLHF; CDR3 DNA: TGTGCCAGCAGCCCAAGAGGGGGGACAGGGGGTTATAATTCACCCCTCCACTTT
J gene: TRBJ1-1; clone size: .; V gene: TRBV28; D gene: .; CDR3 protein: CASSPRQPQTRAFF; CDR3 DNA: TGTGCCAGCAGTCCGAGACAACCACAAACAAGAGCTTTCTTT
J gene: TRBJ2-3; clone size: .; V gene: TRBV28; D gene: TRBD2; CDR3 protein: CASSLRLAMDTQYF; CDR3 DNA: TGTGCCAGCAGTTTGAGACTAGCGATGGATACGCAGTATTTT
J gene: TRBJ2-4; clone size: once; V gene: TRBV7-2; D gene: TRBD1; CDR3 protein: CASSSPTGPWEQYF; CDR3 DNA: TGTGCCAGCAGCTCGCCGACAGGGCCTTGGGAGCAGTACTTC
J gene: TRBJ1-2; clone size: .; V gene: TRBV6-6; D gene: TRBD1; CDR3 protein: CASSQPGQGYGYTF; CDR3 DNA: TGTGCCAGCAGCCAACCGGGACAGGGCTATGGCTACACCTTC
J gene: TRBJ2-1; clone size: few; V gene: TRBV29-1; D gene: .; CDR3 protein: CSVKTGNNEQFF; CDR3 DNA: TGCAGCGTTAAGACAGGCAACAATGAGCAGTTCTTC
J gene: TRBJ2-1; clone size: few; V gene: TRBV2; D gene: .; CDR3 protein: CASTLGTLSSYNEQFF; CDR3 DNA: TGTGCCAGCACCCTGGGGACACTTAGCTCCTACAATGAGCAGTTCTTC
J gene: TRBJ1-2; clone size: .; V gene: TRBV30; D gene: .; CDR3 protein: CAWTREGTLYYGYTF; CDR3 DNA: TGTGCCTGGACAAGAGAAGGGACTCTGTACTATGGCTACACCTTC
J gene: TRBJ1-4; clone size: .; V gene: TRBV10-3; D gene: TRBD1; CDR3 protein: CAISPTGTRREKLFF; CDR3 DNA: TGTGCCATCAGCCCGACAGGGACGCGTCGGGAAAAACTGTTTTTT
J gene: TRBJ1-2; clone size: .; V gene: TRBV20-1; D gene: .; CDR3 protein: CSAESLSLLGSGYGYTF; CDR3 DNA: TGCAGTGCCGAATCGCTCTCCCTGCTGGGGTCGGGCTATGGCTACACCTTC
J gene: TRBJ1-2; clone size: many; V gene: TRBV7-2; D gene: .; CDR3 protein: CASSLANGGYTF; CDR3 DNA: TGTGCCAGCAGCTTAGCCAACGGAGGCTACACCTTC
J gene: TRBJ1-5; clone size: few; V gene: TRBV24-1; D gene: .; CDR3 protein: CATSDSSKYSNQPQHF; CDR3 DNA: TGTGCCACCAGTGATTCGTCCAAGTATAGCAATCAGCCCCAGCATTTT
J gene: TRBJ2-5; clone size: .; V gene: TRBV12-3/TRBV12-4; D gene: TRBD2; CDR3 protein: CASSQTSGGIETQYF; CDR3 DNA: TGTGCCAGCAGCCAGACTAGCGGGGGGATAGAGACCCAGTACTTC